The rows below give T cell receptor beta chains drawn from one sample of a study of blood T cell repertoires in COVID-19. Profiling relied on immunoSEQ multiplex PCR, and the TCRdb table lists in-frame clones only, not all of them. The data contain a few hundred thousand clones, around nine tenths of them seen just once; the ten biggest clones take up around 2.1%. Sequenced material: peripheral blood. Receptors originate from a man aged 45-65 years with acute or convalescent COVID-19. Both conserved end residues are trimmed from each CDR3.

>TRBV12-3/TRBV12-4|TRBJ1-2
ASSFEAPYGYT
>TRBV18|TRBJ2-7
ASSPQWTGGNEQY
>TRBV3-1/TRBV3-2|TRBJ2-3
ASSLGLGTDTQY
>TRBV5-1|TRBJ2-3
ASSSGLAGTDTQY
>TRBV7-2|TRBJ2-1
ASSLSTASSYNEQF
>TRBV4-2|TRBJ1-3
ASSLEGPGNTIY
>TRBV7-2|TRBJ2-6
ASSLERGFDSGANVLT
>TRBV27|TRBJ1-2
ASSKDRGLYGYT
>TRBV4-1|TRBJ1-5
ASSRDRDGNQPQH
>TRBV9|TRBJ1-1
ASSQTGTNTEAF
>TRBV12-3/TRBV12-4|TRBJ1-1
ASGIRETEAF
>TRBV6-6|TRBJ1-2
ASSFPGQESYT
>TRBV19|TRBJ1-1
ASTRDRASTEAF
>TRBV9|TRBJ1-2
ASSVGVTGQGPGST
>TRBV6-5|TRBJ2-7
ASIGLAFHYEQY
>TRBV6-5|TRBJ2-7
ASSYSWGPSSYEQY
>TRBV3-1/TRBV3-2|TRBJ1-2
ATQRGGGYGYT
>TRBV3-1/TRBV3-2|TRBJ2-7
ASSQTTQGQY
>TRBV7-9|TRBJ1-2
ASSRDRDLGYT
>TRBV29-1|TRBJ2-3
SVGLGGDTQY
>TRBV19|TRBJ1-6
ASSPTGPRGSPLH
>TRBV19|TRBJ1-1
ASSSPDTNTEAF
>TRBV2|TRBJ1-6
ASKNSYNSPLH
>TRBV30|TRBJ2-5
AWGGRGETQY